This T cell receptor (beta chain) was profiled in a study of blood T cell repertoires in COVID-19 (dated by TCRdb to 2020 to 2022). For context, the study as a whole: Collaborator samples came from the United States, Italy and Spain and covered acute and convalescent phases of COVID-19. The material from the prospective study consisted of cDNA or gDNA derived from T cells, B-cell-depleted T cells, or PBMCs. Deeply sampled blood TCRbeta repertoires from subjects exposed to, actively infected with, or recovered from COVID-19 were included in the dataset. The repertoires were released in a freely available public database meant as a resource for research on the immune response to SARS-CoV-2. The samples were drawn from two sources: the first 160 participants of the ongoing ImmuneRACE study, and some 1,300 subjects contributed by 6 global collaborators. The sample metadata nearly always contained a de-identified subject ID, COVID-19 status, age in years and sex. Where HLA class I and class II types were available, the types were taken from metadata supplied by the sample provider, not from assay-based typing.

Whole blood was collected in K2EDTA tubes by collaborating institutions according to the institutions' own protocols. For TCRbeta analysis, collaborators shipped samples as frozen whole blood, isolated PBMCs, or DNA extracted from either of those sample types. At the junction V is shortened by 4 bases and J by 4 bases, with 10 bases in between. The CDR1 and CDR2 encoded by the germline V gene (reference sequence) are LNHDA and SQIVND. The CDR3 holds 13 amino acids from the cysteine to the phenylalanine. The DNA shown is the 39-base CDR3, in frame from base 1. TCRbeta CDR3 regions were amplified from genomic DNA by means of the immunoSEQ Assay, a bias-controlled multiplex PCR. The authors' analysis ran thus. The number of nucleated cells in each sample was estimated by amplification of reference gene primers within the assay. To quantify the absolute abundance of each unique TCRbeta CDR3 rearrangement, sequence reads were collapsed and filtered. For each sample, productive Simpson clonality was calculated by taking the square root of Simpson's diversity index across productive rearrangements. As stored in TCRdb, this immuneACCESS dataset retains in-frame rearrangements with V and J assigned. A fraction of the clones does not appear; measured against another copy, unresolved V genes explain less than half of the discrepancy, and the remainder lacks a known reason. V and J calls and clone size are copied from that table; D and trimming were computed from the DNA. The sample table holds about 180,000 clones, of which more than 80% were seen once. Clones ranked in the top ten supply around 7% of the sample.

General findings and caveats noted by the study authors: How much clinical and demographic metadata was included differed by source and by participant, and the metadata was provided uncurated.

With regard to this clone: It lacks a known antigen. Per-nucleotide qualities are absent, and no much larger clonotype sits a single base away.

This clonotype was sampled from a human donor in a cohort sampled during active COVID-19. The sample was peripheral blood. This chain is built from TRBV19 and TRBJ1-1, with TRBD1 as a weak D call on 5 bases. At the DNA level, the sequence is TGTGCCAGTAGTACGCGGGGGGTCACTGAAGCTTTCTTT. Translated, this gives CASSTRGVTEAFF.